The rows below give T cell receptor beta chains drawn from one sample of a study of blood T cell repertoires in COVID-19. Some clones are missing from TCRdb's copy, which holds only in-frame ones; the method was immunoSEQ multiplex PCR. This table holds some 150,000 clones, approximately 80% found once. The sample consisted of peripheral blood. The receptors derive from a woman between 45 and 60 years old in a cohort sampled during active or convalescent COVID-19. Both conserved end residues are part of each CDR3. The order of the fields is D gene, clone size, J gene, V gene, CDR3 DNA, CDR3 protein. D genes are given only for firm matches. Expanded clones are given a class, and other clones once, few, many or no size at all.

d_call: -
clone_size: -
j_call: TRBJ2-5
v_call: TRBV6-6
cdr3_nt: TGTGCCAGCAGTTACGGGGGGGCAGGGGAGACCCAGTACTTC
cdr3_aa: CASSYGGAGETQYF

d_call: -
clone_size: -
j_call: TRBJ1-6
v_call: TRBV7-2
cdr3_nt: TGTGCCAGCAGCCCCCAGGGTCCCAGGGGAAGCCTTCTCTCACCCCTCCACTTT
cdr3_aa: CASSPQGPRGSLLSPLHF

d_call: -
clone_size: few
j_call: TRBJ1-4
v_call: TRBV27
cdr3_nt: TGTGCCAGCAGTTTAGGAGTTGCAACTAATGAAAAACTGTTTTTT
cdr3_aa: CASSLGVATNEKLFF

d_call: -
clone_size: -
j_call: TRBJ2-1
v_call: TRBV7-9
cdr3_nt: TGTGCCAGCAGTCCCCAGGGCTACAATGAGCAGTTCTTC
cdr3_aa: CASSPQGYNEQFF

d_call: -
clone_size: -
j_call: TRBJ2-7
v_call: TRBV19
cdr3_nt: TGTGCCAGTACCCCGGATCGACAGAGAAGCTCCTACGAGCAGTACTTC
cdr3_aa: CASTPDRQRSSYEQYF

d_call: -
clone_size: -
j_call: TRBJ1-6
v_call: TRBV4-3
cdr3_nt: TGCGCCAGCAGGTCAGGGGACCCAAATTCACCCCTCCACTTT
cdr3_aa: CASRSGDPNSPLHF

d_call: TRBD2
clone_size: -
j_call: TRBJ2-1
v_call: TRBV13
cdr3_nt: TGTGCCAGCAGCTTTCGGACTAGCGGGTTCAATGAGCAGTTCTTC
cdr3_aa: CASSFRTSGFNEQFF

d_call: TRBD1
clone_size: once
j_call: TRBJ2-5
v_call: TRBV5-6
cdr3_nt: TGTGCCAGCAGCTTGGGCAGACAGGGGGAGACCCAGTACTTC
cdr3_aa: CASSLGRQGETQYF

d_call: -
clone_size: -
j_call: TRBJ1-5
v_call: TRBV28
cdr3_nt: TGTGCCAGCAGCGGGACTTTGAGACAGCCCCAGCATTTT
cdr3_aa: CASSGTLRQPQHF

d_call: TRBD1
clone_size: -
j_call: TRBJ1-6
v_call: TRBV18
cdr3_nt: TGTGCCAGCTCACGGGGGGACAGGGGGCCTTCACCCCTCCACTTT
cdr3_aa: CASSRGDRGPSPLHF

d_call: TRBD1
clone_size: -
j_call: TRBJ1-6
v_call: TRBV25-1
cdr3_nt: TGTGCCAGCAGTGAATATAAGGGGGCCAGTTCACCCCTCCACTTT
cdr3_aa: CASSEYKGASSPLHF

d_call: TRBD2
clone_size: -
j_call: TRBJ2-3
v_call: TRBV18
cdr3_nt: TGTGCCAGCTCAACCGGGACTAGCGGGACCCGTTCTACGCAGTATTTT
cdr3_aa: CASSTGTSGTRSTQYF

d_call: TRBD1
clone_size: -
j_call: TRBJ2-3
v_call: TRBV24-1
cdr3_nt: TGTGCCACCAGCCCACAGGGGGGCACAGATACGCAGTATTTT
cdr3_aa: CATSPQGGTDTQYF

d_call: TRBD1
clone_size: -
j_call: TRBJ2-7
v_call: TRBV19
cdr3_nt: TGTGCCAGTAGTATACCGGGACAGGGGTTCGAGCAGTACTTC
cdr3_aa: CASSIPGQGFEQYF

d_call: TRBD1
clone_size: -
j_call: TRBJ1-4
v_call: TRBV7-7
cdr3_nt: TGTGCCAGCAGCTTAGGGACAGGGGGGAATGAAAAACTGTTTTTT
cdr3_aa: CASSLGTGGNEKLFF

d_call: -
clone_size: -
j_call: TRBJ2-5
v_call: TRBV7-2
cdr3_nt: TGTGCCAGCAGCTTAGATCCGGAGACCCAGTACTTC
cdr3_aa: CASSLDPETQYF

d_call: -
clone_size: -
j_call: TRBJ1-5
v_call: TRBV30
cdr3_nt: TGTGCCTGGAGTGCAGGGGTAGATCAGCCCCAGCATTTT
cdr3_aa: CAWSAGVDQPQHF

d_call: -
clone_size: -
j_call: TRBJ1-2
v_call: TRBV4-1
cdr3_nt: TGCGCCAGCAGCCTAACCTCAACAGGGAACTATGGCTACACCTTC
cdr3_aa: CASSLTSTGNYGYTF

d_call: -
clone_size: -
j_call: TRBJ2-5
v_call: TRBV9
cdr3_nt: TGTGCCAGCAGCGTAGATAGCGGAGACAACCGGGGAGAGACCCAGTACTTC
cdr3_aa: CASSVDSGDNRGETQYF

d_call: -
clone_size: once
j_call: TRBJ1-2
v_call: TRBV7-3
cdr3_nt: TGTGCCAGCAGCTTATCAGCCGGGGACTATGGCTACACCTTC
cdr3_aa: CASSLSAGDYGYTF

d_call: -
clone_size: -
j_call: TRBJ1-1
v_call: TRBV5-3
cdr3_nt: TGTGCCAGAAGCCACCCCGCAGGACTTGAAGCTTTCTTT
cdr3_aa: CARSHPAGLEAFF

d_call: -
clone_size: -
j_call: TRBJ2-5
v_call: TRBV5-4
cdr3_nt: TGTGCCAGCAGCTTGTCGTCCTTCGGAGAGACCCAGTACTTC
cdr3_aa: CASSLSSFGETQYF

d_call: TRBD1
clone_size: -
j_call: TRBJ1-1
v_call: TRBV19
cdr3_nt: TGTGCCAGTAGTAGACAGGGGGGAGCGGGTACTGAAGCTTTCTTT
cdr3_aa: CASSRQGGAGTEAFF

d_call: -
clone_size: -
j_call: TRBJ1-5
v_call: TRBV25-1
cdr3_nt: TGTGCCAGCAGTGAGGTAGGGGCTCAGCCCCAGCATTTT
cdr3_aa: CASSEVGAQPQHF

d_call: TRBD1
clone_size: -
j_call: TRBJ2-3
v_call: TRBV5-1
cdr3_nt: TGCGCCAGCCAGGGGGCCACAGATACGCAGTATTTT
cdr3_aa: CASQGATDTQYF

d_call: -
clone_size: once
j_call: TRBJ2-7
v_call: TRBV5-6
cdr3_nt: TGTGCCAGCAGCTTGGCGGGTCCCTACGAGCAGTACTTC
cdr3_aa: CASSLAGPYEQYF

d_call: -
clone_size: -
j_call: TRBJ1-2
v_call: TRBV15
cdr3_nt: TGTGCCACCAGCCGCCGAGATTCTGGCTACACCTTC
cdr3_aa: CATSRRDSGYTF

d_call: TRBD2
clone_size: -
j_call: TRBJ2-5
v_call: TRBV7-2
cdr3_nt: TGTGCCAGCAGCTTAACCAGCGGGGGCTGGGAGACCCAGTACTTC
cdr3_aa: CASSLTSGGWETQYF

d_call: -
clone_size: -
j_call: TRBJ2-7
v_call: TRBV29-1
cdr3_nt: TGCAGCGTTGCTAGAGTCCCGATCAACGAGCAGTACTTC
cdr3_aa: CSVARVPINEQYF

d_call: TRBD1
clone_size: -
j_call: TRBJ2-5
v_call: TRBV7-8
cdr3_nt: TGTGCCAGCAGTATACAGGGGGCGCGGGAGACCCAGTACTTC
cdr3_aa: CASSIQGARETQYF

d_call: -
clone_size: -
j_call: TRBJ1-2
v_call: TRBV30
cdr3_nt: TGTGCCTGGAGTGTTGGGCAGGACTATGGCTACACCTTC
cdr3_aa: CAWSVGQDYGYTF

d_call: TRBD2
clone_size: -
j_call: TRBJ2-1
v_call: TRBV7-2
cdr3_nt: TGTGCCAGCAGCTTCGGGACTAGCGGGGGGCACAATGAGCAGTTCTTC
cdr3_aa: CASSFGTSGGHNEQFF

d_call: TRBD2
clone_size: -
j_call: TRBJ2-3
v_call: TRBV18
cdr3_nt: TGTGCCAGCTCACCACTAGCGGGGGATCCCACAGATACGCAGTATTTT
cdr3_aa: CASSPLAGDPTDTQYF

d_call: -
clone_size: -
j_call: TRBJ2-7
v_call: TRBV5-4
cdr3_nt: TGTGCCAGCAGCTTGGCAGGGATCCCCTACGAGCAGTACTTC
cdr3_aa: CASSLAGIPYEQYF

d_call: TRBD1
clone_size: -
j_call: TRBJ1-2
v_call: TRBV3-1/TRBV3-2
cdr3_nt: TGTGCCAGCAGTGTGGGACAGGGGGCGGTTGGCTACACCTTC
cdr3_aa: CASSVGQGAVGYTF

d_call: TRBD2
clone_size: -
j_call: TRBJ2-2
v_call: TRBV11-2
cdr3_nt: TGTGCCAGCAGCCGACTAGCGGGGGGCAACGCGAACACCGGGGAGCTGTTTTTT
cdr3_aa: CASSRLAGGNANTGELFF

d_call: -
clone_size: -
j_call: TRBJ1-5
v_call: TRBV4-3
cdr3_nt: TGCGCCAGCAGCCTACAGCTAAATCAGCCCCAGCATTTT
cdr3_aa: CASSLQLNQPQHF

d_call: TRBD2
clone_size: -
j_call: TRBJ2-5
v_call: TRBV5-1
cdr3_nt: TGCGCCAGCAGCCTCGGGACTAGCGGGGGCCATGAGACCCAGTACTTC
cdr3_aa: CASSLGTSGGHETQYF

d_call: -
clone_size: few
j_call: TRBJ2-1
v_call: TRBV7-3
cdr3_nt: TGTGCCAGCAGCTTAGAGCTTTACAATGAGCAGTTCTTC
cdr3_aa: CASSLELYNEQFF

d_call: -
clone_size: -
j_call: TRBJ1-2
v_call: TRBV19
cdr3_nt: TGTGCCAGTAGTATAGATTTAGCGGGGACTGATTATGGCTACACCTTC
cdr3_aa: CASSIDLAGTDYGYTF

d_call: TRBD1
clone_size: -
j_call: TRBJ2-6
v_call: TRBV6-2/TRBV6-3
cdr3_nt: TGTGCCAGCAGTTGGACAGGGAGAGGTGGGGCCAACGTCCTGACTTTC
cdr3_aa: CASSWTGRGGANVLTF

d_call: TRBD1
clone_size: few
j_call: TRBJ1-1
v_call: TRBV7-3
cdr3_nt: TGTGCCAGCAGCCTCAGGAGGCCGGGACAGGAGCCCAGAAACACTGAAGCTTTCTTT
cdr3_aa: CASSLRRPGQEPRNTEAFF

d_call: TRBD1
clone_size: -
j_call: TRBJ1-4
v_call: TRBV10-3
cdr3_nt: TGTGCCATCAGTGTCGGCGGGGCAGGGGGCGAAAAACTGTTTTTT
cdr3_aa: CAISVGGAGGEKLFF

d_call: TRBD1
clone_size: -
j_call: TRBJ1-3
v_call: TRBV7-6
cdr3_nt: TGTGCCAGCAGCCCACAGAAGACAGGGCCCACTGGAAACACCATATATTTT
cdr3_aa: CASSPQKTGPTGNTIYF

d_call: TRBD1
clone_size: once
j_call: TRBJ1-3
v_call: TRBV18
cdr3_nt: TGTGCCAGCTCACCCGGACAGGCCTTCTCTGGAAACACCATATATTTT
cdr3_aa: CASSPGQAFSGNTIYF